The 9 T cell receptor beta chains below were found in one sample sequenced in a study of shared clonotypes between healthy human individuals. Method: immunoSEQ multiplex PCR; TCRdb's copy keeps in-frame clones and lacks some. The sample records 470,000 or so clones, about 78% being singletons. Source material: PBMCs. The receptors originated from a woman aged 40 to 50 in good health. Some clones in this sample may be carry-over from other donors' samples.

This chain links TRBV2 with TRBJ1-2, with D perhaps TRBD1 (5 bases). With 7 bases removed from V and 8 bases from J, the gap between germline ends came to 17 bases. This CDR3 is built from 13 residues. Germline CDR1 reads SNHLY; CDR2 reads FYNNEI. In nucleotides, the CDR3 is TGTGCCAGCACCGGGGCCAACAACCGGGGCTACACCTTC. Protein product: CASTGANNRGYTF.

The genes are TRBV5-1 and TRBJ2-7; D may be TRBD1 or TRBD2 (5 bases each). Germline loops: CDR1 SGHRS, CDR2 YFSETQ. Trimming shortened V by 4 bases and J by 3 bases, and 17 bases separated the two germline ends. The length of the CDR3 is 15 residues. The CDR3 region has the DNA TGCGCCAGCAGCCCGGGTGGGGGTCTTCTCTACGAGCAGTACTTC. The encoded protein is CASSPGGGLLYEQYF.

This clone came up once. The J gene is TRBJ2-7, the V gene TRBV7-2; tentatively, D is TRBD1 (6 bases). CDR1 SGHTA and CDR2 FQGNSA come from the germline V gene. There are 11 residues in the CDR3. V was pared by 5 bases and J by 4 bases, with 6 bases between. The CDR3 here is CASSGQYEQYF. The CDR3 nucleotides are TGTGCCAGCAGCGGACAGTACGAGCAGTACTTC.

This clone has just one count. The chain links TRBV18 to TRBJ2-7, with a tentative D call TRBD2 (5 bases). Trimming took 5 bases from V and 0 from J, leaving 14 bases between them. The CDR3 length is 15 residues. From germline, CDR1 is KGHSH and CDR2 LQKENI. This chain's CDR3 is CASSEGREYSYEQYF. In nucleotides, the CDR3 is TGTGCCAGCTCAGAGGGTAGGGAATACTCCTACGAGCAGTACTTC.

The chain carries TRBV28 and TRBJ1-2, with D unresolved. CDR1 MDHEN and CDR2 SYDVKM come from the germline V gene. CDR3 length equals 8 residues. The CDR3 sequence is CPNYGYTF. The CDR3 DNA follows: TGTCCTAACTATGGCTACACCTTC.

The CDR3 protein is CASGDTGDTEAFF. The CDR3 coding sequence is TGTGCTAGTGGCGATACAGGGGACACTGAAGCTTTCTTT. V usage is TRBV12-5 and J usage is TRBJ1-1, with 7 bases aligning to TRBD1. After removal of 6 bases from V and 3 bases from J, the junction contained 4 bases not matched to a gene. The CDR3 runs to 13 residues. Germline loops: CDR1 LGHNT, CDR2 FRNRAP.

V and J are TRBV5-5 and TRBJ2-6; D unresolved. Germline-derived CDR1 and CDR2 are SGHKS and YYEKEE (reference sequence). This CDR3 is 16 amino acids long. V lost 4 bases and J lost 2, with 13 bases in between. The CDR3 DNA follows: TGTGCCAGCAGCCCCACTGTTGAGGCTGGGGCCAACGTCCTGACTTTC. Its protein product is CASSPTVEAGANVLTF.

Concerning this clone itself: The same CDR3 also results from other DNA sequences found in this sample. V and J are TRBV30 and TRBJ2-7, with unresolved D. Germline CDR1 reads GTSNPN; CDR2 reads SVGIG (reference sequence). Between the trimmed V and J ends, which lost 0 bases and 4 bases, there was a span of 7 bases. This CDR3 contains 12 residues. The CDR3 is CAWSVGGYEQYF. In DNA, the CDR3 is TGTGCCTGGAGTGTAGGCGGTTACGAGCAGTACTTC.

Points on this clone: This may be a read error: a much more frequent sequence differs by one nucleotide. The identical CDR3 is also encoded by other nucleotide sequences in the sample. The chain couples TRBV7-3 to TRBJ2-3, with D possibly being TRBD2 (6 bases). The CDR3 totals 16 residues. From germline, CDR1 is SGHTA and CDR2 FQGTGA. The CDR3 DNA follows: TGTGCCAGCAGCTTAGGACTACTATCTAGCACAGATACGCAATATTTT. Protein: CASSLGLLSSTDTQYF.